This is a list of T cell receptor beta chains from one sample in a study of CD8+ T cells in alopecia areata. The data were produced by immunoSEQ multiplex PCR, yet TCRdb's version contains in-frame clones alone and is incomplete. The table has some 220,000 clones, about 50% seen once. The sequences come from CD4+ T cells sorted from blood, collected at week 4, from a patient treated with tofacitinib. These receptors all come from a human donor with alopecia areata. The CDR3 runs from the conserved cysteine through the conserved F or W. A D gene is named only where the DNA matches it firmly. Where a row states a size, it is once, few, many or the class of an expanded clone; other rows omit it.

few	TRBV4-1	TRBJ2-3	-	TGCGCCAGCAGCCTACAACGGGGAATAGGGGATACGCAGTATTTT	CASSLQRGIGDTQYF
-	TRBV30	TRBJ1-2	-	TGTGCCTGGAGTCCAGGGAAAGACTATGGCTACACCTTC	CAWSPGKDYGYTF
-	TRBV5-1	TRBJ1-1	-	TGCGCCAGCAGCCCAATTACAGGGAACACTGAAGCTTTCTTT	CASSPITGNTEAFF
-	TRBV30	TRBJ1-5	-	TGTGCCTGGAGCTTGGATAGCAATCAGCCCCAGCATTTT	CAWSLDSNQPQHF
-	TRBV30	TRBJ2-1	-	TGTGCCTGGAGTAAGACAGGCGCTAATGAGCAGTTCTTC	CAWSKTGANEQFF
-	TRBV4-3	TRBJ1-2	-	TGCGCCAGCAGCCAAGTATCGGCAACTGAGCTTTATGGCTACACCTTC	CASSQVSATELYGYTF
few	TRBV2	TRBJ1-2	TRBD1	TGTGCCAGCAGTGGGACAGGGTCCGGCTACACCTTC	CASSGTGSGYTF
-	TRBV30	TRBJ2-7	-	TGTGCCTCCGCTCGCCTGGCAGGGGCAAGCGAGCAGTACTTC	CASARLAGASEQYF
few	TRBV14	TRBJ2-3	-	TGTGCCAGCAGCCAAGATTCTGCCACAGATACGCAGTATTTT	CASSQDSATDTQYF
-	TRBV6-6	TRBJ1-2	TRBD1	TGTGCCAGCAGTTACCCGGACAGGGAACGAGGTGGCTACACCTTC	CASSYPDRERGGYTF
-	TRBV5-1	TRBJ2-3	-	TGCGCCAGCAGCTTGGAAGGGAAGCTCACAGATACGCAGTATTTT	CASSLEGKLTDTQYF
few	TRBV9	TRBJ1-1	-	TGTGCCAGCAGCGTATCGGGGAACACTGAAGCTTTCTTT	CASSVSGNTEAFF
-	TRBV15	TRBJ2-1	-	TGTGCCACCAGCCGAAGAGTGCCGGGCAATGAGCAGTTCTTC	CATSRRVPGNEQFF
-	TRBV30	TRBJ1-4	-	TGTGCCTGGGGCTCGACTAGGGTGTTTTTT	CAWGSTRVFF
-	TRBV6-6	TRBJ1-5	-	TGTGCCAGCAGTTACGGGTCGCCCCAGCATTTT	CASSYGSPQHF
-	TRBV19	TRBJ1-2	-	TGTGCCAGTAGTACAGGGGACTATGGCTACACCTTC	CASSTGDYGYTF
-	TRBV7-2	TRBJ1-1	-	TGTGCCAGCAGCGCCAGCCCCGGACAGACGAACACTGAAGCTTTCTTT	CASSASPGQTNTEAFF
-	TRBV15	TRBJ1-2	-	TGTGCCACCAGCAGAGATTGGAGCACAGGTGGCTACACCTTC	CATSRDWSTGGYTF
-	TRBV30	TRBJ1-2	-	TGTGCCTTCACACCTTCGGGGAGCTACACCTTC	CAFTPSGSYTF
-	TRBV5-7	TRBJ1-5	-	TGTGCCAGCAGCCTAAGATCGACGGACCGACATGGGCCCCAGCATTTT	CASSLRSTDRHGPQHF
-	TRBV7-2	TRBJ2-7	-	TGTGCCAGCAATAAACGGGGGGCCGTCCTAAGCGAGCAGTACTTC	CASNKRGAVLSEQYF
-	TRBV30	TRBJ2-7	-	TGTGCCTGGAGTGCTCAGGGACGGGTCTCCTACGAGCAGTACTTC	CAWSAQGRVSYEQYF
-	TRBV30	TRBJ2-5	-	TGTGCCTGGAGCCGTACTCCGTACCAAGAGACCCAGTACTTC	CAWSRTPYQETQYF
few	TRBV7-9	TRBJ1-4	-	TGTGCCAGCAGCTTGGGGGGCGCGGAGGAAAAACTGTTTTTT	CASSLGGAEEKLFF
-	TRBV5-1	TRBJ2-2	-	TGCGCCAGCAGCTTGGGAGGGAACACCGGGGAGCTGTTTTTT	CASSLGGNTGELFF
-	TRBV4-1	TRBJ1-2	-	TGCGCCAGCAGCCAAGATGGGGTCGGCGGACCTAAATGTGACTATGGCTACACCTTC	CASSQDGVGGPKCDYGYTF
-	TRBV15	TRBJ1-1	-	TGTGCCACCAGCACCCGGACAGAGAACACTGAAGCTTTCTTT	CATSTRTENTEAFF
-	TRBV28	TRBJ2-3	TRBD2	TGTGCCAGCAGTTTAACTAGCGGGGGGCCCGGTACGCAGTATTTT	CASSLTSGGPGTQYF
many	TRBV2	TRBJ1-1	-	TGTGCCAGCAGTAGGCAGTCAAGTTCCACTGAAGCTTTCTTT	CASSRQSSSTEAFF
-	TRBV29-1	TRBJ1-2	TRBD1	TGCAGCACAACCCCCGGGACAGGGAATGGCTACACCTTC	CSTTPGTGNGYTF
few	TRBV27	TRBJ2-1	TRBD1	TGTGCCAGCAGTTTACAGGGGGCGAGCAATGAGCAGTTCTTC	CASSLQGASNEQFF
-	TRBV19	TRBJ2-2	TRBD2	TGTGCCAGTAGTATTCTAGCGGGGAACACCGGGGAGCTGTTTTTT	CASSILAGNTGELFF
-	TRBV9	TRBJ2-7	TRBD1	TGTGCCAGCAGCGAGGGACAGGGATACGAGCAGTACTTC	CASSEGQGYEQYF
few	TRBV29-1	TRBJ2-3	-	TGCAGCGTTGAAGTAGGTAGGAGATTCACAGATACGCAGTATTTT	CSVEVGRRFTDTQYF
-	TRBV5-6	TRBJ1-2	-	TGTGCCAGCAGCCGGCCGAGGGAGATCTATGGCTACACCTTC	CASSRPREIYGYTF
-	TRBV30	TRBJ2-7	TRBD1	TGTGCCTGGAGTGGGGACAGGACCACCTACGAGCAGTACTTC	CAWSGDRTTYEQYF
-	TRBV15	TRBJ1-2	-	TGTGCCACCAGCAGCCGCCCCACAGGTCAGCTGACCTATGGCTACACCTTC	CATSSRPTGQLTYGYTF
-	TRBV12-5	TRBJ2-7	TRBD1	TGTGCTAGTGGTCCGGGGACAGTCTACGAGCAGTACTTC	CASGPGTVYEQYF
-	TRBV27	TRBJ1-5	-	TGTGCCAGCAGGGAAGAAGTTGATAGCAATCAGCCCCAGCATTTT	CASREEVDSNQPQHF
-	TRBV5-1	TRBJ2-2	TRBD2	TGCGCCAGCAGCTTAGGGCTAGCGGCAACCGGGGAGCTGTTTTTT	CASSLGLAATGELFF
few	TRBV7-7	TRBJ2-1	TRBD1	TGTGCCAGCAGCAGGGACGGGACAGCCTACAATGAGCAGTTCTTC	CASSRDGTAYNEQFF
-	TRBV30	TRBJ1-2	TRBD1	TGTGCCTGGAACCGGGACAGGGCATATGGCTACACCTTC	CAWNRDRAYGYTF
once	TRBV2	TRBJ1-2	-	TGTGCCACATCACCCGAAAATGGCTACACCTTC	CATSPENGYTF
-	TRBV28	TRBJ1-2	-	TGTGCCAGCAGTTCCCTCGGGGGAGCAGGGGGCTACACCTTC	CASSSLGGAGGYTF
-	TRBV4-3	TRBJ2-1	-	TGCGCCAGCAGCCAAGTCAGGGAGCGTAATGAGCAGTTCTTC	CASSQVRERNEQFF
many	TRBV7-2	TRBJ2-4	-	TGTGCCAGCAGCTCATGGGTCTCCTTAGCCAAAAACATTCAGTACTTC	CASSSWVSLAKNIQYF
-	TRBV14	TRBJ1-2	TRBD1	TGTGCCAGCAGTCATGACAGGGTGGCTGGCTACACCTTC	CASSHDRVAGYTF
-	TRBV30	TRBJ1-1	TRBD1	TGTGCCTGGAGTGGGACAGGCGCTGAAGCTTTCTTT	CAWSGTGAEAFF
-	TRBV4-3	TRBJ2-7	-	TGCGCCAGCAGCCAAAGCCGGGGGTTCTCCTACGAGCAGTACTTC	CASSQSRGFSYEQYF
-	TRBV5-1	TRBJ2-5	-	TGCGCCAGCAATGACATACAAGAGACCCAGTACTTC	CASNDIQETQYF
-	TRBV29-1	TRBJ1-2	TRBD1	TGCAGCGCCCCGACAGGGGACTATGGCTACACCTTC	CSAPTGDYGYTF
few	TRBV29-1	TRBJ2-1	-	TGCAGCGTTGACACTCCTCCGGACGGTGAGCAGTTCTTC	CSVDTPPDGEQFF
-	TRBV7-3	TRBJ1-1	-	TGTGCCAGCAGCTTAAGCCGGAACACTGAAGCTTTCTTT	CASSLSRNTEAFF
-	TRBV5-1	TRBJ2-5	-	TGCGCCAGCACCTCCACAGGGCGGGAGACCCAGTACTTC	CASTSTGRETQYF
-	TRBV29-1	TRBJ1-1	-	TGCAGCGCCTCCAAGGGCAGTAACACTGAAGCTTTCTTT	CSASKGSNTEAFF